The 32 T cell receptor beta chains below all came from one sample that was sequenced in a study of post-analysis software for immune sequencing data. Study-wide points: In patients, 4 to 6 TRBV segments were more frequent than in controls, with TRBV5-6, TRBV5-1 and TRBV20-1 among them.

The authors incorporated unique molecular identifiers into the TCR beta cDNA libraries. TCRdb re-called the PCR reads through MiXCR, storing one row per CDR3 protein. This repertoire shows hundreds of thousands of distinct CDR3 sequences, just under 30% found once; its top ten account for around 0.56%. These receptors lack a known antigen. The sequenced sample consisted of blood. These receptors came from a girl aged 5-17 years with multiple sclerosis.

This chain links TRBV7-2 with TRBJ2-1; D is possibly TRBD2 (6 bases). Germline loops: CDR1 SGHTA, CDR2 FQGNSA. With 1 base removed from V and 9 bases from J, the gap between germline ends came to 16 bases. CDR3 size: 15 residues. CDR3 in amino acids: CASSLVLLAIGEQFF. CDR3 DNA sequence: TGTGCCAGCAGCTTAGTCCTCCTAGCGATAGGTGAGCAGTTCTTC.

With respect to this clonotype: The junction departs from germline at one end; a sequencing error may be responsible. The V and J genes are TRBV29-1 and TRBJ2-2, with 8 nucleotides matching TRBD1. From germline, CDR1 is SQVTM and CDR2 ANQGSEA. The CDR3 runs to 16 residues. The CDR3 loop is CSVLGPQGVVTGERFF. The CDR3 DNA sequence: TGCAGCGTTTTGGGACCACAGGGGGTGGTCACCGGGGAGCGGTTTTTT.

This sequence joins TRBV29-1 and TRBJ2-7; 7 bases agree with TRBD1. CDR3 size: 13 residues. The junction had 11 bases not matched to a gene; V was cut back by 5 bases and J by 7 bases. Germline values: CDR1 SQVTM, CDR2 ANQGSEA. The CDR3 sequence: CSVLITGAGEQYF. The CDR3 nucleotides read TGCAGCGTTCTTATTACAGGGGCTGGGGAGCAGTACTTC.

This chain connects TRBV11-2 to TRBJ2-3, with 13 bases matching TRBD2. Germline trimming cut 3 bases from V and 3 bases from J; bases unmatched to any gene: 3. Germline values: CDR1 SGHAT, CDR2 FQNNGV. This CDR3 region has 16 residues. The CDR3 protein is CASSFTTSGGTDTQYF. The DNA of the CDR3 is TGTGCCAGCAGCTTCACGACTAGCGGGGGGACAGATACGCAGTATTTT.

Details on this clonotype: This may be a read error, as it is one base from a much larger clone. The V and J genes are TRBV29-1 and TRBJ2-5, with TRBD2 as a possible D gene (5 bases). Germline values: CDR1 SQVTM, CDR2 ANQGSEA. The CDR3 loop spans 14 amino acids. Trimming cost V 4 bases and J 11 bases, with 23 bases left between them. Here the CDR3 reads CSVGGSGVLGEQYF. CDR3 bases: TGCAGCGTTGGAGGGAGTGGGGTATTGGGTGAGCAGTACTTC.

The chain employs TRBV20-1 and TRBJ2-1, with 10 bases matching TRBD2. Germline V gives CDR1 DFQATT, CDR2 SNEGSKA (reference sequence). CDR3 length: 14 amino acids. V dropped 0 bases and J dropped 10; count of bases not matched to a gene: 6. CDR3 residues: CSARDPSGSPEQFF. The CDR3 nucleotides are TGCAGTGCTAGAGATCCTAGCGGGAGCCCGGAGCAGTTCTTC.

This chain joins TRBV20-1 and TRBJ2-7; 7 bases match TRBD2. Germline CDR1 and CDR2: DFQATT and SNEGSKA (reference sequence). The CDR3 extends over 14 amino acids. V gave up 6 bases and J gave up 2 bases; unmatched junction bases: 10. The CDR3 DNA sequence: TGCAGTGCCCTAACCACGGGGGGTACCTACGAGCAGTACTTC. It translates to CSALTTGGTYEQYF.

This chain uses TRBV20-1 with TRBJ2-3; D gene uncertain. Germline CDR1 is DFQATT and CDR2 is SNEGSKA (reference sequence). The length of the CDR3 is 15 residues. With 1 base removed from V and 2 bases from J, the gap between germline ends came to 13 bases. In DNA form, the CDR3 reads TGCAGTGCTAGAGCCCCGGGTCGTAACACAGATACGCAGTATTTT. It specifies CSARAPGRNTDTQYF.

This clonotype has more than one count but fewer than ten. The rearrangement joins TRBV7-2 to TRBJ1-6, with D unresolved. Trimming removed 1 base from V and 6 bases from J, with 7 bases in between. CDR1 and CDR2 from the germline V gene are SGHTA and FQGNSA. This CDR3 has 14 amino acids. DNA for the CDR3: TGTGCCAGCAGCTTAGGCCCCCTTAATTCACCCCTCCACTTT. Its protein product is CASSLGPLNSPLHF.

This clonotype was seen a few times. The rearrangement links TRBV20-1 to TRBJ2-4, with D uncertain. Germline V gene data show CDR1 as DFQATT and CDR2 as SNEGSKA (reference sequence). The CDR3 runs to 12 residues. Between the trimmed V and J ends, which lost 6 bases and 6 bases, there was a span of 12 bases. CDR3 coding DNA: TGCAGTGCCTGGTGGACCGGAAACATTCAGTACTTC. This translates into CSAWWTGNIQYF.

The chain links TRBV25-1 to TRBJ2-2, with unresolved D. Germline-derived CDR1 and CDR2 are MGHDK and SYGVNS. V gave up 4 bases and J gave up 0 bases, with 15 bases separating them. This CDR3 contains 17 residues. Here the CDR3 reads CASSGPYPDANTGELFF. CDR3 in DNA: TGTGCCAGCAGTGGCCCTTATCCCGACGCGAACACCGGGGAGCTGTTTTTT.

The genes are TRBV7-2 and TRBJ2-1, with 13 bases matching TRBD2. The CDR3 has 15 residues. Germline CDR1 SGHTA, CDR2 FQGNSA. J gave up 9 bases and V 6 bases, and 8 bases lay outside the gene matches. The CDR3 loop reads CASSTTSGGFIEQFF. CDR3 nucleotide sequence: TGTGCCAGCAGTACGACTAGCGGGGGGTTTATTGAGCAGTTCTTC.

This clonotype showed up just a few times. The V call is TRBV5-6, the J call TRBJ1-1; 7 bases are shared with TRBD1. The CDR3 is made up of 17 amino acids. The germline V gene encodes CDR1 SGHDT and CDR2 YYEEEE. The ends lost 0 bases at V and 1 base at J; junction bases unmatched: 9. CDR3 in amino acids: CASSLGGQHMPNTEAFF. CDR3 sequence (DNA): TGTGCCAGCAGCTTGGGGGGACAGCACATGCCGAACACTGAAGCTTTCTTT.

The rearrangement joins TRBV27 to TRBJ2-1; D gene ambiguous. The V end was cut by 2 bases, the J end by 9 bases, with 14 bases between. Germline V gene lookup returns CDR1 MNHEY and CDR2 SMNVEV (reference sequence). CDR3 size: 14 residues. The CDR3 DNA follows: TGTGCCAGCAGTTTACAACAAGCCTCGGTTGAGCAGTTCTTC. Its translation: CASSLQQASVEQFF.

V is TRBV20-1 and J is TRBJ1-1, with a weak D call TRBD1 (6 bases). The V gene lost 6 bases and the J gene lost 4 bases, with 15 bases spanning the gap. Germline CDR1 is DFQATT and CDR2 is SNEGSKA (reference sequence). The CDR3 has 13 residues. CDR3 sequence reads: CSAETGIRTEAFF. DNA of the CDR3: TGCAGTGCGGAAACAGGGATCCGCACTGAAGCTTTCTTT.

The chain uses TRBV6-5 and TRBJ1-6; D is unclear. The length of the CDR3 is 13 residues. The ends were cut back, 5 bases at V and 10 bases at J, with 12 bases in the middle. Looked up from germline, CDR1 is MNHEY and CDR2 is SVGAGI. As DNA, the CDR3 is TGTGCCAGCAGTACTTCCCCGCGGTCACCCCTCCACTTT. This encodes CASSTSPRSPLHF.

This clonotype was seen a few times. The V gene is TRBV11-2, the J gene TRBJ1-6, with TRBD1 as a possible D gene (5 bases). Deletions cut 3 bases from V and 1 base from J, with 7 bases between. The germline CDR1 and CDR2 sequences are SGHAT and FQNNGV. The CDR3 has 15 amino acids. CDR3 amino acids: CASSFRGSYNSPLHF. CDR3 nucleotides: TGTGCCAGCAGCTTCCGGGGGTCCTATAATTCACCCCTCCACTTT.

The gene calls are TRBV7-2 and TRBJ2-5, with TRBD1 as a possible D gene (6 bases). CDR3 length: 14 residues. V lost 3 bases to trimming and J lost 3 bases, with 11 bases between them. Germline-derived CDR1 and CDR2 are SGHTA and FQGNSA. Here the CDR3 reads CASSLGAPEETQYF. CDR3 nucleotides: TGTGCCAGCAGCTTGGGGGCCCCCGAAGAGACCCAGTACTTC.

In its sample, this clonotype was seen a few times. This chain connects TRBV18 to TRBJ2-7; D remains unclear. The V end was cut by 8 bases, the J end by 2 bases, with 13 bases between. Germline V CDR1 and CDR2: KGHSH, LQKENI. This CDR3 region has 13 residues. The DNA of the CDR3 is TGTGCCAGCCTCGGTGGCCTTACCTACGAGCAGTACTTC. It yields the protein CASLGGLTYEQYF.

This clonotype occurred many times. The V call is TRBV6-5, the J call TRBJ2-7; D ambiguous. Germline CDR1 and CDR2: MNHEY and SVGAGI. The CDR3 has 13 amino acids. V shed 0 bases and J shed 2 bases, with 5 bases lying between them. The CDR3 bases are TGTGCCAGCAGTTACTCATTAGCCTACGAGCAGTACTTC. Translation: CASSYSLAYEQYF.

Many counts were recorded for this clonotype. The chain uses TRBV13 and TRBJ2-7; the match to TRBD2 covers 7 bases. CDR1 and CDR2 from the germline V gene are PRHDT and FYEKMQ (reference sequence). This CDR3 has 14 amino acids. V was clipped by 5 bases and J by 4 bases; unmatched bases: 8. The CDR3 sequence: CASSTGGAGYEQYF. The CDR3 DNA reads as TGTGCCAGCAGCACCGGGGGAGCGGGGTACGAGCAGTACTTC.

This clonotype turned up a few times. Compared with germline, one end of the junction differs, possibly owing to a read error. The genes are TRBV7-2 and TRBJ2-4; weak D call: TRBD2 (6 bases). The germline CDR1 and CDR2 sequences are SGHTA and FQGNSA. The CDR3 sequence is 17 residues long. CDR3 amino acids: CASNRREVGGTKNVQYF. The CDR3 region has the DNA TGTGCCAGCAACCGCAGGGAGGTGGGCGGGACCAAAAACGTTCAGTACTTC. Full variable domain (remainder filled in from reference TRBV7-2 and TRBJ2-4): GAGVSQSPSNKVTEKGKDVELRCDPISGHTALYWYRQSLGQGLEFLIYFQGNSAPDKSGLPSDRFSAERTGGSVSTLTIQRTQQEDSAVYLCASNRREVGGTKNVQYFGAGTRLSVL.

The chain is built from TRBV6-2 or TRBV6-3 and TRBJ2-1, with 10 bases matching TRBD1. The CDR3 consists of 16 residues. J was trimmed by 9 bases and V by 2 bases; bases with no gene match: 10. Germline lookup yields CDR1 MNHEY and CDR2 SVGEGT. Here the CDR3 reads CASSYSGTGVLTEQFF. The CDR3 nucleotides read TGTGCCAGCAGTTACAGCGGGACAGGGGTGCTGACTGAGCAGTTCTTC.

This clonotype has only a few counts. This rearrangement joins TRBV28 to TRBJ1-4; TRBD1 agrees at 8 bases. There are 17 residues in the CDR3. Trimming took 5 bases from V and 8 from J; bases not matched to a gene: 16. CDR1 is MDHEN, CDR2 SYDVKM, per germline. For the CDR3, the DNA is TGTGCCAGCAGTCGAAGTCAGGGGGCCGGTGCCCGAGAAAAACTGTTTTTT. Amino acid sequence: CASSRSQGAGAREKLFF. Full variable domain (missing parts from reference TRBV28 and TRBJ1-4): DVKVTQSSRYLVKRTGEKVFLECVQDMDHENMFWYRQDPGLGLRLIYFSYDVKMKEKGDIPEGYSVSREKKERFSLILESASTNQTSMYLCASSRSQGAGAREKLFFGSGTQLSVL.

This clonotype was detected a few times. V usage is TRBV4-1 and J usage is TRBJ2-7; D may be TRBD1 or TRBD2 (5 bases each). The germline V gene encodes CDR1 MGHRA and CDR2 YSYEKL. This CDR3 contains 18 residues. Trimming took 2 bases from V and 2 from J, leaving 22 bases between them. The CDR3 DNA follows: TGCGCCAGCAGCCAACGACCGCTCGGGGCAGATCATACCTACGAGCAGTACTTC. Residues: CASSQRPLGADHTYEQYF.

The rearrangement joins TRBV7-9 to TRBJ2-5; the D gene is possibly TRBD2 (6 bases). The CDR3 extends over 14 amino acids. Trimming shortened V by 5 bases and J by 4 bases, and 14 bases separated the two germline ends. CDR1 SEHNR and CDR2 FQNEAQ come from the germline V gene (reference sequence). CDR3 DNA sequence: TGTGCCAGCAGCCCTATGGGGGGTGGAGAGACCCAGTACTTC. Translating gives CASSPMGGGETQYF.

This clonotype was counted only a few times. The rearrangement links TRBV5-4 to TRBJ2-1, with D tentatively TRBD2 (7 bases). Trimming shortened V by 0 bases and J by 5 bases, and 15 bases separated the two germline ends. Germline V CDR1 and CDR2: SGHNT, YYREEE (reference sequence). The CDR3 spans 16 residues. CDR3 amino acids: CASSLGGGGNDNEQFF. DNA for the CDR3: TGTGCCAGCAGCTTGGGGGGGGGCGGGAATGACAATGAGCAGTTCTTC.

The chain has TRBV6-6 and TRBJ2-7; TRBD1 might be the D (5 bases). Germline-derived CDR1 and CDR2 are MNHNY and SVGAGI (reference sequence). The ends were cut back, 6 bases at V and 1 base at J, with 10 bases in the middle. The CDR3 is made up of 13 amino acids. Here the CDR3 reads CASRYPGSYEQYF. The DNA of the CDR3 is TGTGCCAGCAGGTACCCAGGGTCCTACGAGCAGTACTTC.

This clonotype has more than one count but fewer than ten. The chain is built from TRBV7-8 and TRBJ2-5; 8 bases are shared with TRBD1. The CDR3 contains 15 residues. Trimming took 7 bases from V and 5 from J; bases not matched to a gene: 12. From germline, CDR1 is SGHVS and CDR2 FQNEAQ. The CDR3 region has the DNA TGTGCCAGCACCCTTACTCCAGGGGGCGAGGAGACCCAGTACTTC. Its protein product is CASTLTPGGEETQYF.

CDR3 in amino acids: CSASLRLGEQYF. CDR3 DNA: TGCAGTGCTAGTCTCCGTCTGGGCGAGCAGTACTTC. This chain joins TRBV20-1 and TRBJ2-5; D uncertain. The J call may be wrong; the DNA end is better matched by TRBJ2-7. Germline V gene lookup returns CDR1 DFQATT and CDR2 SNEGSKA (reference sequence). There are 12 residues in the CDR3.

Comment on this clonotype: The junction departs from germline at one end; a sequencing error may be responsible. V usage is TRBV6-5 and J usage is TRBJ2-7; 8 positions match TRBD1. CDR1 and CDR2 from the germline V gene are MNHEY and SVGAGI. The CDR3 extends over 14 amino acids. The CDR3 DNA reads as TGTGCCAGCAGGTACTTTCAGGGGGCGGGCGAGCAGTACTTC. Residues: CASRYFQGAGEQYF.

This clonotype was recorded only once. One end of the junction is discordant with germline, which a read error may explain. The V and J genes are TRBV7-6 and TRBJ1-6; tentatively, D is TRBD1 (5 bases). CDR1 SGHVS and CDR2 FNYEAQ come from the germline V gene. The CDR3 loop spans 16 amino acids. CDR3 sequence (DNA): TGCGCCAGCAGCCGGGACGGGAGCTCCTATAATTCACCCCTCCACTTT. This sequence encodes CASSRDGSSYNSPLHF.